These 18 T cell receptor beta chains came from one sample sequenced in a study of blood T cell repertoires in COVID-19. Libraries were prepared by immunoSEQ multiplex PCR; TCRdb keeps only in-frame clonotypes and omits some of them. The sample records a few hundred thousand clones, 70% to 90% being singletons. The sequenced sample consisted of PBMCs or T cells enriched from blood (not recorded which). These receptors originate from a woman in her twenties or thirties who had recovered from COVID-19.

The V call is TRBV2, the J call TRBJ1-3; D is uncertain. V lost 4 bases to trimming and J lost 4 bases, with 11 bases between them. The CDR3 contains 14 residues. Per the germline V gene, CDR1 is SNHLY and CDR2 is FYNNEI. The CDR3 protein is CASSVFEAGNTIYF. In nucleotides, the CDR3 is TGTGCCAGCAGTGTTTTTGAAGCCGGAAACACCATATATTTT.

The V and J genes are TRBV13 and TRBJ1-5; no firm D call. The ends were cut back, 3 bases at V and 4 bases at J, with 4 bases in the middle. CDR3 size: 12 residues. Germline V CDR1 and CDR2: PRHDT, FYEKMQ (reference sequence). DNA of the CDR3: TGTGCCAGCAGCTTCTTTAATCAGCCCCAGCATTTT. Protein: CASSFFNQPQHF.

The CDR3 region is CASTTGGMNQPQHF. For the CDR3, the DNA is TGTGCCAGCACGACAGGGGGAATGAATCAGCCCCAGCATTTT. V is TRBV19 and J is TRBJ1-5, with TRBD1 matching 9 bases. The junction had 7 bases not matched to a gene; V was cut back by 9 bases and J by 4 bases. Germline V gene data show CDR1 as LNHDA and CDR2 as SQIVND (reference sequence). The CDR3 has 14 residues.

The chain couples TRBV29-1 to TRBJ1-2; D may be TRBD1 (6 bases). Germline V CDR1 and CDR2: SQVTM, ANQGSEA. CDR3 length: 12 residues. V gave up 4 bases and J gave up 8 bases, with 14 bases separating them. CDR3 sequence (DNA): TGCAGCGTTGTATACAGGGAGAACGGCTACACCTTC. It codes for CSVVYRENGYTF. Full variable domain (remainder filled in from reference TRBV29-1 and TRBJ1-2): SAVISQKPSRDICQRGTSLTIQCQVDSQVTMMFWYRQQPGQSLTLIATANQGSEATYESGFVIDKFPISRPNLTFSTLTVSNMSPEDSSIYLCSVVYRENGYTFGSGTRLTVV.

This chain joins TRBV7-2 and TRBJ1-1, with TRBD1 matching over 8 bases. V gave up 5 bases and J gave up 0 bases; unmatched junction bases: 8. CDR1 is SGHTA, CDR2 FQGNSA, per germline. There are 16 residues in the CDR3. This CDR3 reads CASSIGTGILNTEAFF. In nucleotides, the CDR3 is TGTGCCAGCAGCATCGGGACAGGCATCTTGAACACTGAAGCTTTCTTT.

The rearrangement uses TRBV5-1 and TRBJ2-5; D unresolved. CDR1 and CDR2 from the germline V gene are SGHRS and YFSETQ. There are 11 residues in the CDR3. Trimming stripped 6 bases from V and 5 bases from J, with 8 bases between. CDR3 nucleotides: TGCGCCAGCACAGTTGGTGAGACCCAGTACTTC. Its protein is CASTVGETQYF.

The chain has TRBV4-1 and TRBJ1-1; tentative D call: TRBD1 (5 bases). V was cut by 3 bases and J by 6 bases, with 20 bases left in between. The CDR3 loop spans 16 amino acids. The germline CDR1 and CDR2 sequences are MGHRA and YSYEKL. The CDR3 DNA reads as TGCGCCAGCAGCCAGGAGCGGGGCCCCGCGGCCCCTGAAGCTTTCTTT. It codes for CASSQERGPAAPEAFF.

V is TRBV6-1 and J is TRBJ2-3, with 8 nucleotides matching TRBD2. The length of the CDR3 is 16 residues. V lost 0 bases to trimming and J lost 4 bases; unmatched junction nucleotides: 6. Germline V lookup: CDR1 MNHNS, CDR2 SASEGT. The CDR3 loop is CASSEARGGPADTQYF. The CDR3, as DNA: TGTGCCAGCAGTGAAGCTCGGGGGGGCCCCGCAGATACGCAGTATTTT.

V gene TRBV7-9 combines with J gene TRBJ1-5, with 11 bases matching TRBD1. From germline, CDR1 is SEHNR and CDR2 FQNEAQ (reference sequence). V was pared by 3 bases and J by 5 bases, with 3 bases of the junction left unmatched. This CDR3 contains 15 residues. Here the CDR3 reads CASSLGQGEDQPQHF. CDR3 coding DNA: TGTGCCAGCAGCTTGGGACAGGGGGAGGATCAGCCCCAGCATTTT.

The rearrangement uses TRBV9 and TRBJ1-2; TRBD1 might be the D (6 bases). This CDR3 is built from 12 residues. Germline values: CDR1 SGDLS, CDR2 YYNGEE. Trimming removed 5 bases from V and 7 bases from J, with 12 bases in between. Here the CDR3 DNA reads TGTGCCAGCAGGGGGGCGCTTCGTGGCTACACCTTC. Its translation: CASRGALRGYTF.

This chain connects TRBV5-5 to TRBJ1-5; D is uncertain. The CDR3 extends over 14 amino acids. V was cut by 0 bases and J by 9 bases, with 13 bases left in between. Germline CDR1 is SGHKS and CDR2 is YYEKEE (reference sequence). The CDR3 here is CASSLEAGLRPQHF. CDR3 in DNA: TGTGCCAGCAGCTTGGAAGCGGGCTTGAGGCCCCAGCATTTT.

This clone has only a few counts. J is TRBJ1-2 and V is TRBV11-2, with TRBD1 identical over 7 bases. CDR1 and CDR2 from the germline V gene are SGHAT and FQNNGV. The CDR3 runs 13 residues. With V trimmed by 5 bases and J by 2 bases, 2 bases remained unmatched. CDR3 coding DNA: TGTGCCAGCAGCGAGGGACAGAACTATGGCTACACCTTC. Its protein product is CASSEGQNYGYTF.

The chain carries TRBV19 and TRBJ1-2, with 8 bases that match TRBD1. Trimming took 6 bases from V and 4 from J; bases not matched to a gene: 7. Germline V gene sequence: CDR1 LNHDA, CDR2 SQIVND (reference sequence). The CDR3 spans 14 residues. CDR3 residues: CASRDRALVYGYTF. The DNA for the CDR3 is TGTGCCAGTAGGGACAGGGCACTGGTCTATGGCTACACCTTC.

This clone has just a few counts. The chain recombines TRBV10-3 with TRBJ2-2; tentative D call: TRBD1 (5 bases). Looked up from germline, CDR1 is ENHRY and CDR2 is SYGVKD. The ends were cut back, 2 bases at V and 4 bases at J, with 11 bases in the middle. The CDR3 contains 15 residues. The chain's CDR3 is CAISEVGLGTGELFF. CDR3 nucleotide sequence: TGTGCCATCAGTGAGGTGGGGCTGGGCACCGGGGAGCTGTTTTTT.

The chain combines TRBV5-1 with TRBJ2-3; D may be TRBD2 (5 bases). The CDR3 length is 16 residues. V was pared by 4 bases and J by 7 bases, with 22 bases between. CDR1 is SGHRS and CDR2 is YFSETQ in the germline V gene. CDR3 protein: CASSRAVGEPENTQYF. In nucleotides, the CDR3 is TGCGCCAGCAGCCGTGCGGTCGGGGAACCGGAAAATACGCAGTATTTT.

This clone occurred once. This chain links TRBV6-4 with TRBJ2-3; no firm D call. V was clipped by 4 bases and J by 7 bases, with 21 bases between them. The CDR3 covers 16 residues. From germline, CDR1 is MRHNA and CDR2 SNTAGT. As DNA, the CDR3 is TGTGCCAGCAGTGCACTGGCACTAAGTTCCATTAATACGCAGTATTTT. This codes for CASSALALSSINTQYF.

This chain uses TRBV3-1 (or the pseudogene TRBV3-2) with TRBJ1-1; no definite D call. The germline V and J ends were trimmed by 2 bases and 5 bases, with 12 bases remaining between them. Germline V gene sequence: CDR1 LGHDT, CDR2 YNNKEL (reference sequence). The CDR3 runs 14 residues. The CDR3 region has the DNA TGTGCCAGCAGCCAATGGGGAGAGGAAACTGAAGCTTTCTTT. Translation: CASSQWGEETEAFF.

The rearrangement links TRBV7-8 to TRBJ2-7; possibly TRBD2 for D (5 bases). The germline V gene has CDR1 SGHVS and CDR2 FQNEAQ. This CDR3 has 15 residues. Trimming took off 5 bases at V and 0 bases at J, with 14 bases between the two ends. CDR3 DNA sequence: TGTGCCAGCAGCCGCCGTTTAGGGAGCTCCTACGAGCAGTACTTC. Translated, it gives CASSRRLGSSYEQYF.